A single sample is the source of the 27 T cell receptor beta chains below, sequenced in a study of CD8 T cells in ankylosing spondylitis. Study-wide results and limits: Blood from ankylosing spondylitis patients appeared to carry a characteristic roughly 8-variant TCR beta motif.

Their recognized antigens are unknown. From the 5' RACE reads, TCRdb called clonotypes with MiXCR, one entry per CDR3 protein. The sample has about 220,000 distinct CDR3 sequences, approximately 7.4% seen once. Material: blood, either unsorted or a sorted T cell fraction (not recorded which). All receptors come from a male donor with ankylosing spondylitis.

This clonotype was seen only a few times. CDR3 coding DNA: TGCGCCAGCAGCCCATGGGGGGATAAAGAGACCCAGTACTTC. Translated, it gives CASSPWGDKETQYF. This chain links TRBV5-1 with TRBJ2-5; D might be TRBD2 (6 bases). The CDR3 sequence is 14 residues long. Germline V lookup: CDR1 SGHRS, CDR2 YFSETQ. Trimming removed 4 bases from V and 3 bases from J, with 13 bases in between.

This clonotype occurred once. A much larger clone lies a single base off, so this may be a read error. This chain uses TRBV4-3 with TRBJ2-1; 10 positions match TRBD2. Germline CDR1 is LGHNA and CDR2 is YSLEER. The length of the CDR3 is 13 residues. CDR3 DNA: TGCGCCAGCAGCCCTAGCGGGAGCAATGAGCAGTCCTTC. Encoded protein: CASSPSGSNEQSF.

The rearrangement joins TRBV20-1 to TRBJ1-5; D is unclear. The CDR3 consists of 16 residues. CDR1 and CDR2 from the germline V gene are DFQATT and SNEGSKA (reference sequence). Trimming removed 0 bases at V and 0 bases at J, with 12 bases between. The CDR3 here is CSARDHSQPSNQPQHF. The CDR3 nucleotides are TGCAGTGCTAGAGATCACAGCCAACCTAGCAATCAGCCCCAGCATTTT.

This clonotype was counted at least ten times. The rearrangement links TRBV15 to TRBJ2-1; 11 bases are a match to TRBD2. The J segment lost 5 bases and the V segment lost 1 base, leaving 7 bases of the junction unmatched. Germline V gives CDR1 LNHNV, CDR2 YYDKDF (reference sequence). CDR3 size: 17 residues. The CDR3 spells CATSRGVAGGPNNEQFF. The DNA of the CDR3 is TGTGCCACCAGCAGAGGGGTAGCGGGAGGGCCGAACAATGAGCAGTTCTTC.

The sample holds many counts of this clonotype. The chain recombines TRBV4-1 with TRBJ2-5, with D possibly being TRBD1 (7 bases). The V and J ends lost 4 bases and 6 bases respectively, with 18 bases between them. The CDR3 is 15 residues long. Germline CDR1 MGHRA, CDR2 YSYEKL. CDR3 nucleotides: TGCGCCAGCAGCCCCCGGTCAGGGGGGAGAAAGACCCAGTACTTC. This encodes CASSPRSGGRKTQYF.

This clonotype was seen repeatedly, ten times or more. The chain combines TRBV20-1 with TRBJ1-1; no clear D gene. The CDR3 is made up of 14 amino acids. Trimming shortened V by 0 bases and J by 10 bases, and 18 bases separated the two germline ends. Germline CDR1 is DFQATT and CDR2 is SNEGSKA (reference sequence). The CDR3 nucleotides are TGCAGTGCTAGAGATGATTTGCATCCGTCCGGAGCTTTCTTT. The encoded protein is CSARDDLHPSGAFF.

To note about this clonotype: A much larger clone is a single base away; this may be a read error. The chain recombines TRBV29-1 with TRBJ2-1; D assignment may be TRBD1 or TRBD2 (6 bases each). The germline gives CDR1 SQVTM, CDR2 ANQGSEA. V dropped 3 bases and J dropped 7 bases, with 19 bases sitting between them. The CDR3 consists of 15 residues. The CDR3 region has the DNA TGCAGCGTTGACTTCCCGGACGGGGGCCTTAATGAGCAGTTCTTC. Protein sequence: CSVDFPDGGLNEQFF.

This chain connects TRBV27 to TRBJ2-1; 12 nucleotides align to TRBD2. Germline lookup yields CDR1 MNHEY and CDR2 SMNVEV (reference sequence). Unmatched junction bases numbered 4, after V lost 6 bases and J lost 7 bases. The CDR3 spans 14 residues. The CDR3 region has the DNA TGTGCCAGCAGCTGGACTAGCGGGATTAATGAGCAGTTCTTC. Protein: CASSWTSGINEQFF.

The CDR3 sequence is CASRLAGSQETQYF. DNA for the CDR3: TGTGCCAGCCGACTAGCGGGGTCCCAAGAGACCCAGTACTTC. The chain has TRBV7-2 and TRBJ2-5; 11 bases match TRBD2. This CDR3 spans 14 amino acids. CDR1 is SGHTA, CDR2 FQGNSA, per germline. The J segment lost 1 base and the V segment lost 8 bases, leaving 3 bases of the junction unmatched.

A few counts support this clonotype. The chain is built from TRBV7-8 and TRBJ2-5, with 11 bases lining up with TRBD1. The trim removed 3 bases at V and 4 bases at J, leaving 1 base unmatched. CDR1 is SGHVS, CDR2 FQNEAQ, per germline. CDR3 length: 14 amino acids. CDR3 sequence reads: CASSFGTGGETQYF. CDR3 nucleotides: TGTGCCAGCAGCTTTGGGACAGGGGGAGAGACCCAGTACTTC.

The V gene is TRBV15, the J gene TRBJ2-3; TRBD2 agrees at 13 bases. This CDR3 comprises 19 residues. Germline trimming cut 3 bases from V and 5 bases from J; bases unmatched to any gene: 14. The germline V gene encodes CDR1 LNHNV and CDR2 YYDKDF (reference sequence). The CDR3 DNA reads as TGTGCCACCAGCAGTCCCCCCCAACTAGCGGGAGGGCCGATAGATACGCAGTATTTT. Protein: CATSSPPQLAGGPIDTQYF.

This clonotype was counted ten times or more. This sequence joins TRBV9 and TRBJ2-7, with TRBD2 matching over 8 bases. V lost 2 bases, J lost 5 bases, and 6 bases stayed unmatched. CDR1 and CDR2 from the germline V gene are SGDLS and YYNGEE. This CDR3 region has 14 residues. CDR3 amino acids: CASSVGLALNEQYF. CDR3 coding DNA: TGTGCCAGCAGCGTCGGACTAGCTCTGAACGAGCAGTACTTC.

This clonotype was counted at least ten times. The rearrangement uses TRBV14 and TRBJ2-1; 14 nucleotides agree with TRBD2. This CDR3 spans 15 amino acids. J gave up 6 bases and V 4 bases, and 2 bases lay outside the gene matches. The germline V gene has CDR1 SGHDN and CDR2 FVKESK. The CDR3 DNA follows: TGTGCCAGCAGCCGACTAGCGGGAGGGGGCAATGAGCAGTTCTTC. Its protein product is CASSRLAGGGNEQFF. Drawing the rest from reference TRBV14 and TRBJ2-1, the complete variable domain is EAGVTQFPSHSVIEKGQTVTLRCDPISGHDNLYWYRRVMGKEIKFLLHFVKESKQDESGMPNNRFLAERTGGTYSTLKVQPAELEDSGVYFCASSRLAGGGNEQFFGPGTRLTVL.

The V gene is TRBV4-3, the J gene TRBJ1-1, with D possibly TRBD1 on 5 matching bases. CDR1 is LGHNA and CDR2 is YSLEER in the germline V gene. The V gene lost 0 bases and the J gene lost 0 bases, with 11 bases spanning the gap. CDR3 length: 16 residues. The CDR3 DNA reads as TGCGCCAGCAGCCAAGATGTACGAGGGGTGAACACTGAAGCTTTCTTT. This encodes CASSQDVRGVNTEAFF.

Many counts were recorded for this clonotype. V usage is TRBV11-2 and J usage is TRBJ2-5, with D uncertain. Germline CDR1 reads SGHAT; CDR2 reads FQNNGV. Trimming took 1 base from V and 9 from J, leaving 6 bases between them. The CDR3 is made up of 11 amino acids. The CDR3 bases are TGTGCCAGCAGCTTAGGAAAGGCCCAGTACTTC. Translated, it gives CASSLGKAQYF. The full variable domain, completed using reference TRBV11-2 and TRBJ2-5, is EAGVAQSPRYKIIEKRQSVAFWCNPISGHATLYWYQQILGQGPKLLIQFQNNGVVDDSQLPKDRFSAERLKGVDSTLKIQPAKLEDSAVYLCASSLGKAQYFGPGTRLLVL.

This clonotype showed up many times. The CDR3 region has the DNA TGTGCCAGCAGCCAAGAAACGGGGCAGCCCCAGCATTTT. Its translation is CASSQETGQPQHF. The chain couples TRBV3-1 to TRBJ1-5; no clear D. The CDR3 is 13 amino acids. The V gene's germline CDR1 is LGHDT and CDR2 YNNKEL (reference sequence). The V gene lost 0 bases and the J gene lost 7 bases, with 7 bases spanning the gap.

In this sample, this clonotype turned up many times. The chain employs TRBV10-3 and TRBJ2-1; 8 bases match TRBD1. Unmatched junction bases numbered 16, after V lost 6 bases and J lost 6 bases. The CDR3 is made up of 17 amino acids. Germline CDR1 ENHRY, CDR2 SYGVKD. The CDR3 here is CAIRDMDREQRGNEQFF. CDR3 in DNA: TGTGCCATCAGAGACATGGACAGGGAACAGAGGGGCAATGAGCAGTTCTTC.

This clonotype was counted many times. The CDR3 DNA reads as TGTGCCAGCAGTTACTCACGCGGGAGAACGAATGAGCAGTTCTTC. Translated: CASSYSRGRTNEQFF. The chain is built from TRBV6-2 or TRBV6-3 and TRBJ2-1, with 7 positions matching TRBD2. With V trimmed by 0 bases and J by 7 bases, 6 bases remained unmatched. CDR3 size: 15 residues. The germline gives CDR1 MNHEY, CDR2 SVGEGT.

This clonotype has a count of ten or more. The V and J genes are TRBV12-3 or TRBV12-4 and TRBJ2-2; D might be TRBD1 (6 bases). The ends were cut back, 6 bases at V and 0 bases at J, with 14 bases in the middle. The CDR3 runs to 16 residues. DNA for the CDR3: TGTGCCAGCAGATCCTCGGGACATCCGAACACCGGGGAGCTGTTTTTT. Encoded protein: CASRSSGHPNTGELFF.

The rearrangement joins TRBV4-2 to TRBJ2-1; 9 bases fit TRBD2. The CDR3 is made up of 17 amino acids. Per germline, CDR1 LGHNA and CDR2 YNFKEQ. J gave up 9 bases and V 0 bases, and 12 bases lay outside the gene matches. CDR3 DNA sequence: TGTGCCAGCAGCCAAGATGAGGCGGGAGGGCCAGATAGTGAGCAGTTCTTC. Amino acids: CASSQDEAGGPDSEQFF.

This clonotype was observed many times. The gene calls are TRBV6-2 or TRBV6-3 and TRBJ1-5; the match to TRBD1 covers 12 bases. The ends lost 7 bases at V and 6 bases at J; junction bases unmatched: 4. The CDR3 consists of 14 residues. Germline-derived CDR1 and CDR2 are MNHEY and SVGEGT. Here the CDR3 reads CASTGTGGSQPQHF. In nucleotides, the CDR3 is TGTGCCAGCACCGGGACAGGGGGCAGTCAGCCCCAGCATTTT.

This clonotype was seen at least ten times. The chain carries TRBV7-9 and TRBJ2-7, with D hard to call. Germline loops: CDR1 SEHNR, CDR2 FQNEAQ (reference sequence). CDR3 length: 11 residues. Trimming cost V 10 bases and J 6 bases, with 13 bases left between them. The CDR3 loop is CAIPLAGEQYF. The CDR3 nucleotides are TGTGCCATACCGCTGGCAGGCGAGCAGTACTTC.

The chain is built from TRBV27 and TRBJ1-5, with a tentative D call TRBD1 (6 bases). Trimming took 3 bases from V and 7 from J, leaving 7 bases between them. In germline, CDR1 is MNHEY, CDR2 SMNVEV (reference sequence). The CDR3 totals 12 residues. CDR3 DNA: TGTGCCAGCAGTTTGAGGGGGCAGCCCCAGCATTTT. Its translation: CASSLRGQPQHF.

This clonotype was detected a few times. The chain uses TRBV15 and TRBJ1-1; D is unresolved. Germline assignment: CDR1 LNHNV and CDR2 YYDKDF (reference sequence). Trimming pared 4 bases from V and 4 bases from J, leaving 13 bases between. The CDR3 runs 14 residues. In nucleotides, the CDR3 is TGTGCCACCAGCATCCCCGAGGGTGGCACTGAAGCTTTCTTT. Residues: CATSIPEGGTEAFF.

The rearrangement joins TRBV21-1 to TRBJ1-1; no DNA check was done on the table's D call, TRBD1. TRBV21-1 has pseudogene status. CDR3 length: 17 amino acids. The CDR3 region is CASSKGPTRQGNTEAFF. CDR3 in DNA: TGTGCCAGCAGCAAAGGACCCACCCGACAGGGGAACACTGAAGCTTTCTTT.

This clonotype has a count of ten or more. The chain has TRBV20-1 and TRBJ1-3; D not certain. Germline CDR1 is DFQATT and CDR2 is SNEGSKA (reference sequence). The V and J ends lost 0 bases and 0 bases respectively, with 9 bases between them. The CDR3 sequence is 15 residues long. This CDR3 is CSARDVVSSGNTIYF. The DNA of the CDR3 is TGCAGTGCTAGAGATGTGGTTAGCTCTGGAAACACCATATATTTT.

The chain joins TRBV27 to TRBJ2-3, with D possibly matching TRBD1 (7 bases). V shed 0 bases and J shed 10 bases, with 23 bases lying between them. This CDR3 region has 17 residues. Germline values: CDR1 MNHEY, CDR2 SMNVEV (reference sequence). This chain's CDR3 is CASSLSKGTDLWGAQYF. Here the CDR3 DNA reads TGTGCCAGCAGTTTATCGAAAGGGACAGACTTGTGGGGGGCGCAGTATTTT.